This T cell receptor (beta chain) was documented in a study of technical replicates of blood from a few donors. Clones were read by immunoSEQ multiplex PCR, and TCRdb kept only the in-frame ones, dropping some. Counted here are 74,000 or so clones, 85% to 95% occurring once; the ten biggest clones make up 0.3% to 0.5%. The CDR3 is made up of 14 amino acids. Germline V gene data show CDR1 as SGHRS and CDR2 as YFSETQ. V gave up 1 base and J gave up 1 base, with 5 bases separating them. Material for sequencing was T cells isolated from PBMCs. This receptor was identified in a human donor in good health. V usage is TRBV5-1 and J usage is TRBJ2-2; no clear D gene. The CDR3 region has the DNA TGCGCCAGCAGCTTGACAGTGAACACCGGGGAGCTGTTTTTT. It yields the protein CASSLTVNTGELFF. The entire variable domain, with the rest obtained from reference TRBV5-1 and TRBJ2-2, is as follows: KAGVTQTPRYLIKTRGQQVTLSCSPISGHRSVSWYQQTPGQGLQFLFEYFSETQRNKGNFPGRFSGRQFSNSRSEMNVSTLELGDSALYLCASSLTVNTGELFFGEGSRLTVL.